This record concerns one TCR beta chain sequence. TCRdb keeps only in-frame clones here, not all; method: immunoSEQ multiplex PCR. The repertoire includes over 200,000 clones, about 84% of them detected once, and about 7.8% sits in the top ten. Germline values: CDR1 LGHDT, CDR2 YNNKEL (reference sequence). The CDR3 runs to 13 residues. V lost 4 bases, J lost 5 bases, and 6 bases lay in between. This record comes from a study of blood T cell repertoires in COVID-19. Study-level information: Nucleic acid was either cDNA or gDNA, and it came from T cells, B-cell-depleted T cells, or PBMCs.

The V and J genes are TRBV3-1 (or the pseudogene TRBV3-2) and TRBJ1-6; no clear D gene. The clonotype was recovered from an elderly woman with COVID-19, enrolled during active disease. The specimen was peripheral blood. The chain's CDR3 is CASSPQNNSPLHF. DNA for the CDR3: TGTGCCAGCAGCCCACAGAATAATTCACCCCTCCACTTT.